Below are 32 T cell receptor beta chains sequenced from a single sample in a study of CD8 T cells in Susac syndrome (dated by TCRdb to the late 2010s). Receptor libraries were prepared by the immunoSEQ multiplex PCR assay. RNA was extracted with the RNeasy kit and roughly 0.45 to 1 ug was reverse transcribed using random hexamers. TCRdb passed the public sequencing reads through fastp at Q25 and MiXCR, retaining productive beta sequences. Identical CDR3 proteins give one entry, which carries the most common genes and DNA. The sample data list roughly 200,000 distinct CDR3 sequences, and 90% to 95% of these were observed just once. In total, the top ten clones hold less than 0.2% of the sample. Sequencing was done on a sample of CD8+ T cells from PBMCs. Source of these receptors: a human donor with multiple sclerosis.

The CDR3 protein is CASSESRATLSEKLFF. The DNA of the CDR3 is TGTGCCAGCAGTGAATCTAGGGCGACGTTATCGGAAAAACTGTTTTTT. The V gene is TRBV2, the J gene TRBJ1-4; D gene unclear. The germline V and J ends were trimmed by 2 bases and 8 bases, with 18 bases remaining between them. The CDR3 consists of 16 residues. Germline V gives CDR1 SNHLY, CDR2 FYNNEI.

The chain combines TRBV27 with TRBJ2-3; TRBD1 is a possible D gene (5 bases). CDR1 and CDR2 (germline): MNHEY, SMNVEV (reference sequence). This CDR3 has 19 residues. The V end lost 0 bases, the J end lost 1 base, and 20 bases lay between the germline ends. The CDR3, as DNA: TGTGCCAGCAGTTTATCCCGGATGGGGCGGCCGGTGGGCACAGATACGCAGTATTTT. Translation: CASSLSRMGRPVGTDTQYF.

V and J are TRBV3-1 and TRBJ2-7, with no clear D. Trimming left V 2 bases short and J 5 bases short, with 16 bases between. The germline V gene has CDR1 LGHDT and CDR2 YNNKEL (reference sequence). The CDR3 has 15 amino acids. CDR3 sequence: CASSQTLLASHEQYF. The CDR3 DNA is TGTGCCAGCAGCCAAACCCTCCTGGCTAGTCACGAGCAGTACTTC.

The J gene is TRBJ1-3, the V gene TRBV23-1, with D possibly matching TRBD1 (5 bases). TRBV23-1 is an ORF, and what it does is uncertain. The length of the CDR3 is 17 residues. V was shortened by 4 bases and J by 2 bases, with 18 bases between the two germline ends. CDR3 sequence reads: CASSPLWGDWAGNTIYF. The CDR3 region has the DNA TGCGCCAGCAGTCCCCTCTGGGGGGATTGGGCTGGAAACACCATATATTTT.

This chain links TRBV7-2 with TRBJ1-2, with 10 bases matching TRBD1. V lost 1 base and J lost 8; bases outside the gene matches: 4. Per germline, CDR1 SGHTA and CDR2 FQGNSA. This CDR3 has 14 residues. Here the CDR3 reads CASSLEGTGDGYTF. Written as DNA, the CDR3 is TGTGCCAGCAGCTTAGAAGGGACAGGGGACGGCTACACCTTC.

The chain carries TRBV28 and TRBJ2-5; D is ambiguous. The CDR3 loop spans 11 amino acids. Germline V gene data show CDR1 as MDHEN and CDR2 as SYDVKM. Trimming shortened V by 8 bases and J by 7 bases, and 11 bases separated the two germline ends. CDR3 loop: CASDSRGTQYF. DNA for the CDR3: TGTGCCAGCGACTCCCGAGGGACCCAGTACTTC.

The CDR3 loop is CASSPRTSGSYEQYF. As DNA, the CDR3 is TGTGCCAGCAGTCCTCGGACTAGCGGGAGCTACGAGCAGTACTTC. The chain carries TRBV27 and TRBJ2-7; 13 bases match TRBD2. J lost 3 bases, V lost 5 bases, and 4 bases had no gene match. The CDR3 totals 15 residues. Germline CDR1 is MNHEY and CDR2 is SMNVEV (reference sequence).

This clonotype was counted only a few times. The chain employs TRBV27 and TRBJ2-7, with 7 bases that match TRBD2. Looked up from germline, CDR1 is MNHEY and CDR2 is SMNVEV (reference sequence). This CDR3 has 13 amino acids. Trimming took 8 bases from V and 0 from J; bases not matched to a gene: 4. The CDR3 loop is CASSRTSSYEQYF. The CDR3 bases are TGTGCCAGCTCACGGACTAGCTCCTACGAGCAGTACTTC.

The V gene is TRBV12-5, the J gene TRBJ2-1, with 11 bases fitting TRBD2. V was clipped by 3 bases and J by 9 bases; unmatched bases: 4. The CDR3 contains 14 residues. Germline CDR1 LGHNT, CDR2 FRNRAP. CDR3 residues: CASGFLAGGAEQFF. The CDR3 DNA sequence: TGTGCTAGTGGTTTTCTAGCGGGAGGAGCTGAGCAGTTCTTC. The whole variable domain, remainder taken from reference TRBV12-5 and TRBJ2-1, is DARVTQTPRHKVTEMGQEVTMRCQPILGHNTVFWYRQTMMQGLELLAYFRNRAPLDDSGMPKDRFSAEMPDATLATLKIQPSEPRDSAVYFCASGFLAGGAEQFFGPGTRLTVL.

V is TRBV12-3 or TRBV12-4 and J is TRBJ1-3; TRBD1 matches at 9 bases. Trimming at V came to 6 bases and at J to 8 bases, leaving 8 bases not matched to a gene. The CDR3 sequence is 14 residues long. The CDR3 sequence is CASSKPGQGDTIYF. The CDR3 DNA sequence: TGTGCCAGCAGCAAACCGGGACAGGGAGACACCATATATTTT.

The rearrangement uses TRBV29-1 and TRBJ2-7, with 10 bases aligning to TRBD1. The length of the CDR3 is 16 residues. Germline V gives CDR1 SQVTM, CDR2 ANQGSEA. V lost 2 bases, J lost 3 bases, and 10 bases stayed unmatched. This CDR3 reads CSVESPGTGEVYEQYF. The CDR3, as DNA: TGCAGCGTTGAAAGTCCCGGGACAGGGGAGGTCTACGAGCAGTACTTC.

This sequence joins TRBV15 and TRBJ2-1, with 9 bases that match TRBD2. This CDR3 is 17 amino acids long. Germline-derived CDR1 and CDR2 are LNHNV and YYDKDF (reference sequence). V lost 4 bases and J lost 7; bases outside the gene matches: 14. This chain's CDR3 is CATSTDLRTSGLNEQFF. As DNA, the CDR3 is TGTGCCACCAGCACAGACCTGCGTACTAGCGGGTTAAATGAGCAGTTCTTC.

The chain has TRBV24-1 and TRBJ2-1, with TRBD2 identical over 11 bases. Germline CDR1 KGHDR, CDR2 SFDVKD. The V segment lost 3 bases and the J segment 11 bases; nucleotides outside the gene matches: 11. This CDR3 is 16 amino acids long. CDR3 protein: CATSDRDSRLAGQQFF. The CDR3 region has the DNA TGTGCCACCAGTGATCGGGACAGTAGACTAGCGGGGCAGCAGTTCTTC.

The J gene is TRBJ1-4, the V gene TRBV7-9; D gene ambiguous. There are 12 residues in the CDR3. V shed 2 bases and J shed 7 bases, with 5 bases lying between them. The germline CDR1 and CDR2 sequences are SEHNR and FQNEAQ (reference sequence). In DNA form, the CDR3 reads TGTGCCAGCAGCTTATGGAGTGAAAAACTGTTTTTT. Protein: CASSLWSEKLFF.

The chain uses TRBV7-8 and TRBJ1-1, with 7 nucleotides matching TRBD1. Germline V lookup: CDR1 SGHVS, CDR2 FQNEAQ. Trimming at V came to 4 bases and at J to 0 bases, leaving 2 bases not matched to a gene. The CDR3 length is 14 residues. In DNA form, the CDR3 reads TGTGCCAGCAGCTGGGGACAGATGAACACTGAAGCTTTCTTT. This encodes CASSWGQMNTEAFF.

This rearrangement joins TRBV28 to TRBJ2-1; no definite D call. The CDR3 is 14 amino acids. V was clipped by 3 bases and J by 2 bases, with 8 bases between them. Germline loops: CDR1 MDHEN, CDR2 SYDVKM. CDR3 DNA: TGTGCCAGCAGTTTTTCCGAGACCTACAATGAGCAGTTCTTC. Protein product: CASSFSETYNEQFF.

The CDR3 nucleotides read TGCAGCGTTGGGAGGCTGGGGGCAAATGAGCAGTTCTTC. It encodes CSVGRLGANEQFF. The V gene is TRBV29-1, the J gene TRBJ2-1; D is possibly TRBD1 (6 bases). Trimming left V 4 bases short and J 7 bases short, with 14 bases between. The CDR3 is 13 amino acids. Germline CDR1 and CDR2: SQVTM and ANQGSEA.

This rearrangement joins TRBV4-2 to TRBJ2-7, with D possibly being TRBD1 (6 bases). The CDR3 sequence is 18 residues long. CDR1 and CDR2 from the germline V gene are LGHNA and YNFKEQ. The V end lost 2 bases, the J end lost 4 bases, and 24 bases lay between the germline ends. DNA for the CDR3: TGTGCCAGCAGCCAACACGCCGAAAACTTACGGACAGCTTACGAGCAGTACTTC. This codes for CASSQHAENLRTAYEQYF.

The gene calls are TRBV29-1 and TRBJ2-2; D is ambiguous. The V end lost 3 bases, the J end lost 6 bases, and 8 bases lay between the germline ends. This CDR3 is built from 12 residues. Looked up from germline, CDR1 is SQVTM and CDR2 is ANQGSEA. This CDR3 reads CSVDIPSGELFF. CDR3 bases: TGCAGCGTTGATATCCCCTCCGGGGAGCTGTTTTTT.

The table lists this clonotype with a count of one. V usage is TRBV20-1 and J usage is TRBJ2-1; no reliable D call. V lost 4 bases and J lost 7, with 17 bases in between. The CDR3 is made up of 14 amino acids. In germline, CDR1 is DFQATT, CDR2 SNEGSKA (reference sequence). CDR3 coding DNA: TGCAGTGCTAATGCTATAGACTCCTGGAATGAGCAGTTCTTC. It yields the protein CSANAIDSWNEQFF.

In this sample, this clonotype turned up once. The chain is built from TRBV15 and TRBJ2-1; D gene ambiguous. V shed 1 base and J shed 8 bases, with 9 bases lying between them. The CDR3 spans 13 residues. The V gene's germline CDR1 is LNHNV and CDR2 YYDKDF (reference sequence). The chain's CDR3 is CATSRVSRDEQFF. CDR3 bases: TGTGCCACCAGCAGAGTTAGTAGGGATGAGCAGTTCTTC.

The CDR3 sequence: CASGEGSQPQHF. The CDR3, as DNA: TGTGCCAGCGGGGAGGGATCTCAACCCCAGCATTTT. This chain uses TRBV2 with TRBJ1-5; D uncertain. Germline V gene sequence: CDR1 SNHLY, CDR2 FYNNEI. Trimming stripped 8 bases from V and 10 bases from J, with 15 bases between. This CDR3 comprises 12 residues. Full variable domain (rest looked up from reference TRBV2 and TRBJ1-5): EPEVTQTPSHQVTQMGQEVILRCVPISNHLYFYWYRQILGQKVEFLVSFYNNEISEKSEIFDDQFSVERPDGSNFTLKIRSTKLEDSAMYFCASGEGSQPQHFGDGTRLSIL.

This chain uses TRBV12-3 or TRBV12-4 with TRBJ1-1, with 7 bases matching TRBD1. After removal of 8 bases from V and 6 bases from J, the junction contained 9 bases not matched to a gene. This CDR3 has 13 amino acids. CDR3 amino acids: CASRTLTGPEAFF. The CDR3 nucleotides read TGTGCCAGCCGTACCCTGACAGGGCCTGAAGCTTTCTTT.

V gene TRBV7-3 combines with J gene TRBJ1-6, with unresolved D. This CDR3 contains 15 residues. Deletions cut 5 bases from V and 8 bases from J, with 16 bases between. The germline CDR1 and CDR2 sequences are SGHTA and FQGTGA. For the CDR3, the DNA is TGTGCCAGCAGCCCGGCCGGTGGGCAGTATTCACCCCTCCACTTT. Protein sequence: CASSPAGGQYSPLHF.

This clonotype was detected once. The V and J genes are TRBV30 and TRBJ1-1; unclear D gene. The length of the CDR3 is 12 residues. With 4 bases removed from V and 6 bases from J, the gap between germline ends came to 12 bases. Germline V gene lookup returns CDR1 GTSNPN and CDR2 SVGIG (reference sequence). The CDR3 bases are TGTGCCTGGAACATGGCGCAAGCTGAAGCTTTCTTT. Translated, it gives CAWNMAQAEAFF.

This chain joins TRBV28 and TRBJ2-3; TRBD1 aligns across 8 bases. J lost 2 bases, V lost 6 bases, and 7 bases had no gene match. The CDR3 loop spans 15 amino acids. CDR1 is MDHEN and CDR2 is SYDVKM in the germline V gene. The CDR3 DNA sequence: TGTGCCAGCAGCCCCAGGGGGCGTTTCACAGATACGCAGTATTTT. Its translation: CASSPRGRFTDTQYF.

The V gene is TRBV15, the J gene TRBJ2-7; 7 bases agree with TRBD2. The CDR3 length is 13 residues. Germline CDR1 LNHNV, CDR2 YYDKDF (reference sequence). The J segment lost 3 bases and the V segment lost 5 bases, leaving 4 bases of the junction unmatched. CDR3 in amino acids: CATSEGTNYEQYF. The CDR3 DNA is TGTGCCACCAGCGAGGGGACTAACTACGAGCAGTACTTC.

The chain has TRBV29-1 and TRBJ1-2; no definite D call. The germline V gene encodes CDR1 SQVTM and CDR2 ANQGSEA. Trimming took 4 bases from V and 1 from J, leaving 10 bases between them. This CDR3 comprises 13 residues. DNA for the CDR3: TGCAGCGTTGGAAGGTCAGATAACTATGGCTACACCTTC. Encoded protein: CSVGRSDNYGYTF.

The rearrangement uses TRBV5-6 and TRBJ2-2, with D possibly matching TRBD2 (5 bases). Per the germline V gene, CDR1 is SGHDT and CDR2 is YYEEEE. The CDR3 runs to 17 residues. The V end lost 4 bases, the J end lost 5 bases, and 21 bases lay between the germline ends. CDR3 amino acids: CASSPDGDFSGTGELFF. CDR3 bases: TGTGCCAGCAGCCCGGACGGGGATTTTAGTGGGACCGGGGAGCTGTTTTTT.

The chain has TRBV4-1 and TRBJ2-5; the D is unclear. Germline-derived CDR1 and CDR2 are MGHRA and YSYEKL. V was cut by 0 bases and J by 3 bases, with 11 bases left in between. The CDR3 length is 15 residues. CDR3 bases: TGCGCCAGCAGCCAAGACGAGCGATCTAAAGAGACCCAGTACTTC. Translation: CASSQDERSKETQYF.

The chain has TRBV18 and TRBJ2-1, with TRBD1 matching over 9 bases. From germline, CDR1 is KGHSH and CDR2 LQKENI. This CDR3 is 14 amino acids long. V gave up 3 bases and J gave up 6 bases; unmatched junction bases: 3. The CDR3 DNA reads as TGTGCCAGCTCACCGGGACAGGGTTCCAATGAGCAGTTCTTC. Its protein product is CASSPGQGSNEQFF.

This clonotype was seen a single time. The J gene is TRBJ2-1, the V gene TRBV20-1, with D possibly TRBD1 on 5 matching bases. Germline assignment: CDR1 DFQATT and CDR2 SNEGSKA (reference sequence). This CDR3 contains 13 residues. V lost 6 bases and J 1 base, leaving 10 bases between the germline ends. The CDR3 is CSARQPSYNEQFF. CDR3 DNA sequence: TGCAGTGCAAGACAGCCTTCCTACAATGAGCAGTTCTTC.